This T cell receptor (beta chain) was retrieved from a study of T cells in Graves' hyperthyroidism and ophthalmopathy. From RNA transcripts, TCR beta CDR3 regions were amplified. HTBI primers were the set used in a first-round RT-PCR of the TCR CDR3. TCRdb itself ran the multiplex PCR reads through MiXCR, one entry per CDR3 protein. This sample carries about 570,000 distinct CDR3 sequences, 13% to 15% of them seen once, and the ten largest clones take roughly 13%. The CDR3 runs to 19 residues. Looked up from germline, CDR1 is SGHTA and CDR2 is FQGTGA. Many counts were recorded for this clonotype. Mismatch with germline at one junction end may stem from a read error.

This chain connects TRBV7-3 to TRBJ2-3; D might be TRBD2 (5 bases). This TCR was recovered from a woman in her thirties or forties with Graves' hyperthyroidism. What was sequenced was blood. CDR3 coding DNA: TGTGCCGGCAGCTTATTGGGCCCCGGACTTTTCGGAGGCACAGATACGCAGTATTTT. This codes for CAGSLLGPGLFGGTDTQYF. The full variable domain, completed using reference TRBV7-3 and TRBJ2-3, is GAGVSQTPSNKVTEKGKYVELRCDPISGHTALYWYRQSLGQGPEFLIYFQGTGAADDSGLPNDRFFAVRPEGSVSTLKIQRTERGDSAVYLCAGSLLGPGLFGGTDTQYFGPGTRLTVL.